This paragraph reports one T cell receptor beta chain. The sample is drawn from a study of blood T cell repertoires in COVID-19. Turning to the study itself: Acute and convalescent COVID-19 specimens originated in the United States, Italy and Spain.

Germline trimming cut 4 bases from V and 5 bases from J; bases unmatched to any gene: 11. CDR1 and CDR2 (germline): SGHVS, FQNEAQ. The CDR3 consists of 15 residues. As originally analysed: Researchers report that nucleated cell counts were estimated from reference gene primer amplification. Only in-frame clones appear in the TCRdb table, and some are missing; sequencing was by immunoSEQ multiplex PCR. Clonal size and the V and J genes are those of that table, whereas D and trimming came from the DNA. The sample lists about 57,000 clones, 82% seen once, with around a fifth in the top ten. The chain is built from TRBV7-8 and TRBJ2-7; TRBD1 matches 7 bases. The specimen was peripheral blood. The clonotype was recovered from a woman aged 60-75 years with acute or convalescent COVID-19. CDR3 nucleotide sequence: TGTGCCAGCAGCTCGAAAAGACAGGGAATTGACGAGCAGTACTTC. It yields the protein CASSSKRQGIDEQYF. Full variable domain (rest looked up from reference TRBV7-8 and TRBJ2-7): GAGVSQSPRYKVAKRGQDVALRCDPISGHVSLFWYQQALGQGPEFLTYFQNEAQLDKSGLPSDRFFAERPEGSVSTLKIQRTQQEDSAVYLCASSSKRQGIDEQYFGPGTRLTVT.